A single sample gave rise to the 32 T cell receptor beta chains below, sequenced in a study of PD-1 blockade in classical Hodgkin lymphoma. Time point in this sample: cycle 4 day 1 (C4D1), after 6 weeks of nivolumab. Every patient was affected by relapse after autologous stem cell transplantation, while exposure to brentuximab vedotin was not uniform. Measured with immunoSEQ multiplex PCR; TCRdb has only the in-frame clones, and not every one. The sample records about 27,000 clones, around 72% being singletons. Source: peripheral blood mononuclear cells (PBMCs), taken before the fourth cycle of nivolumab. The receptors shown here come from a human donor with classical Hodgkin lymphoma.

The chain uses TRBV18 and TRBJ1-2; D is unresolved. V lost 8 bases and J lost 2, with 12 bases in between. In germline, CDR1 is KGHSH, CDR2 LQKENI. The CDR3 has 13 amino acids. The CDR3 here is CASGGFTNYGYTF. The CDR3 DNA is TGTGCCAGCGGAGGGTTCACCAACTATGGCTACACCTTC.

The chain combines TRBV2 with TRBJ2-6, with TRBD2 as a possible D gene (7 bases). The CDR3 runs 15 residues. The germline V gene has CDR1 SNHLY and CDR2 FYNNEI. Trimming left V 5 bases short and J 2 bases short, with 10 bases between. The CDR3 DNA is TGTGCCAGCAGTCGCGGGGGCCCTGGGGCCAACGTCCTGACTTTC. Protein: CASSRGGPGANVLTF.

The rearrangement uses TRBV6-6 and TRBJ2-3, with D tentatively TRBD2 (6 bases). The ends were cut back, 7 bases at V and 3 bases at J, with 14 bases in the middle. Germline lookup yields CDR1 MNHNY and CDR2 SVGAGI (reference sequence). The CDR3 spans 14 residues. CDR3 sequence (DNA): TGTGCCAGCACCTCAGTTCTAGCGACAGATACGCAGTATTTT. Encoded protein: CASTSVLATDTQYF.

This sequence joins TRBV28 and TRBJ2-1; no firm D call. Trimming removed 1 base at V and 10 bases at J, with 11 bases between. CDR1 is MDHEN, CDR2 SYDVKM, per germline. The CDR3 is 13 residues long. CDR3 region: CASSLSRLGEQFF. In DNA form, the CDR3 reads TGTGCCAGCAGTTTATCCAGGTTGGGGGAGCAGTTCTTC.

This clone was seen once. The chain joins TRBV28 to TRBJ1-3; D unresolved. The CDR3 has 12 residues. Germline CDR1 and CDR2: MDHEN and SYDVKM. V was trimmed by 7 bases and J by 3 bases, leaving 7 bases between them. The CDR3 nucleotides are TGTGCCAGCAATGTACGTGGAAACACCATATATTTT. Amino acids: CASNVRGNTIYF.

This chain uses TRBV7-9 with TRBJ2-6; D not resolved. The V gene lost 5 bases and the J gene lost 0 bases, with 11 bases spanning the gap. Germline values: CDR1 SEHNR, CDR2 FQNEAQ (reference sequence). The CDR3 has 16 residues. CDR3 nucleotide sequence: TGTGCCAGCAGCGGGGTCGATAGCTCTGGGGCCAACGTCCTGACTTTC. This encodes CASSGVDSSGANVLTF.

The chain uses TRBV5-1 and TRBJ1-2, with D perhaps matching TRBD1 (5 bases). Germline loops: CDR1 SGHRS, CDR2 YFSETQ. Trimming shortened V by 5 bases and J by 8 bases, and 22 bases separated the two germline ends. The CDR3 is 15 residues long. The CDR3 region is CASSSTGGGVSGYTF. CDR3 nucleotides: TGCGCCAGCAGTTCTACCGGGGGGGGAGTCAGCGGCTACACCTTC. Together with reference TRBV5-1 and TRBJ1-2, the CDR3 gives the full variable domain: KAGVTQTPRYLIKTRGQQVTLSCSPISGHRSVSWYQQTPGQGLQFLFEYFSETQRNKGNFPGRFSGRQFSNSRSEMNVSTLELGDSALYLCASSSTGGGVSGYTFGSGTRLTVV.

The CDR3 loop reads CASSQVRGAVNSPLHF. The CDR3 DNA follows: TGTGCCAGCAGCCAAGTGCGGGGGGCCGTTAATTCACCCCTCCACTTT. This sequence joins TRBV4-2 and TRBJ1-6; tentatively, D is TRBD1 (6 bases). Trimming pared 1 base from V and 6 bases from J, leaving 13 bases between. The germline V gene encodes CDR1 LGHNA and CDR2 YNFKEQ. The CDR3 has 16 residues.

V gene TRBV7-3 combines with J gene TRBJ1-1, with D uncertain. Germline lookup yields CDR1 SGHTA and CDR2 FQGTGA. This CDR3 is built from 13 residues. The germline V and J ends were trimmed by 3 bases and 4 bases, with 9 bases remaining between them. The CDR3 sequence is CASSLDSGTEAFF. Written as DNA, the CDR3 is TGTGCCAGCAGCTTGGATTCAGGCACTGAAGCTTTCTTT.

This chain joins TRBV6-1 and TRBJ2-5; 8 bases line up with TRBD2. With 1 base clipped from V and 4 bases from J, the junction kept 20 bases outside the gene matches. Germline-derived CDR1 and CDR2 are MNHNS and SASEGT. The CDR3 extends over 20 amino acids. CDR3 DNA sequence: TGTGCCAGCAGTGAAGAACCCTATACTCGTTCACTAGCGGTCCGAGAGACCCAGTACTTC. This encodes CASSEEPYTRSLAVRETQYF.

The gene calls are TRBV5-1 and TRBJ2-3; 9 bases align to TRBD2. The CDR3 sequence is 15 residues long. The germline V gene has CDR1 SGHRS and CDR2 YFSETQ. V shed 2 bases, J shed 4 bases, and the junction held 5 bases outside the gene matches. The CDR3 reads CASSFGGGASDTQYF. Written as DNA, the CDR3 is TGCGCCAGCAGCTTCGGCGGGGGGGCCTCAGATACGCAGTATTTT.

The rearrangement uses TRBV9 and TRBJ2-1; D not certain. There are 15 residues in the CDR3. V gave up 3 bases and J gave up 5 bases, with 15 bases separating them. Germline loops: CDR1 SGDLS, CDR2 YYNGEE. CDR3 loop: CASSAVGAQNNEQFF. CDR3 sequence (DNA): TGTGCCAGCAGCGCTGTCGGCGCGCAGAACAATGAGCAGTTCTTC. The full variable domain, with the rest looked up from reference TRBV9 and TRBJ2-1, is DSGVTQTPKHLITATGQRVTLRCSPRSGDLSVYWYQQSLDQGLQFLIQYYNGEERAKGNILERFSAQQFPDLHSELNLSSLELGDSALYFCASSAVGAQNNEQFFGPGTRLTVL.

The rearrangement links TRBV4-3 to TRBJ2-1; D unresolved. Trimming took 4 bases from V and 4 from J, leaving 14 bases between them. The CDR3 spans 15 residues. Germline V lookup: CDR1 LGHNA, CDR2 YSLEER. This CDR3 is CASSLDRLLYNEQFF. CDR3 coding DNA: TGCGCCAGCAGCCTAGATCGGCTACTTTACAATGAGCAGTTCTTC.

This clone was seen once. V gene TRBV6-5 combines with J gene TRBJ2-7; 10 bases match TRBD2. Germline CDR1 MNHEY, CDR2 SVGAGI. Trimming removed 3 bases from V and 5 bases from J; junction bases left unmatched: 7. The CDR3 runs 15 residues. The CDR3 sequence is CASSYLGLATDEQYF. As DNA, the CDR3 is TGTGCCAGCAGTTATCTGGGACTAGCGACCGACGAGCAGTACTTC.

This clone was observed a few times. This chain uses TRBV4-1 with TRBJ2-1; TRBD1 or TRBD2 may be the D gene (6 bases each). Germline CDR1 MGHRA, CDR2 YSYEKL. The V end lost 4 bases, the J end lost 7 bases, and 23 bases lay between the germline ends. CDR3 size: 17 residues. The CDR3 bases are TGCGCCAGCAGCCTCCCATGGGGGGCGGACCCGTCGAATGAGCAGTTCTTC. The encoded protein is CASSLPWGADPSNEQFF.

Turning to this clone: Other DNA sequences in this sample translate to the same CDR3. The gene calls are TRBV6-5 and TRBJ1-2; 12 bases are shared with TRBD1. Germline assignment: CDR1 MNHEY and CDR2 SVGAGI. V dropped 0 bases and J dropped 8; count of bases not matched to a gene: 1. The CDR3 runs to 14 residues. The CDR3: CASSYSGTGGGYTF. In DNA form, the CDR3 reads TGTGCCAGCAGTTACTCCGGGACAGGGGGCGGCTACACCTTC.

This clone appeared once. The V gene is TRBV29-1, the J gene TRBJ2-7, with 10 bases identical to TRBD1. The CDR3 spans 13 residues. V lost 6 bases, J lost 6 bases, and 8 bases stayed unmatched. Per the germline V gene, CDR1 is SQVTM and CDR2 is ANQGSEA. This CDR3 is CSVGQGMDAEQYF. CDR3 nucleotides: TGCAGCGTGGGACAGGGGATGGACGCCGAGCAGTACTTC.

The chain has TRBV2 and TRBJ2-7, with a weak D call TRBD1 (6 bases). V lost 6 bases and J lost 9, with 18 bases in between. The CDR3 totals 13 residues. Germline assignment: CDR1 SNHLY and CDR2 FYNNEI. The CDR3: CASSVTGGYGQYF. CDR3 coding DNA: TGTGCCAGCAGCGTGACAGGCGGTTATGGGCAGTACTTC.

This clone was counted between two and nine times. This chain joins TRBV28 and TRBJ1-2; D ambiguous. Germline loops: CDR1 MDHEN, CDR2 SYDVKM. V dropped 5 bases and J dropped 1 base, with 11 bases sitting between them. This CDR3 is 14 amino acids long. In DNA form, the CDR3 reads TGTGCCAGCAGTAGGTCACCCCTTAACTATGGCTACACCTTC. Protein product: CASSRSPLNYGYTF.

The chain employs TRBV21-1 and TRBJ2-1; the D call of TRBD2 is as the table states it, not checked on the DNA. TRBV21-1 is listed as a pseudogene. The CDR3 is 17 residues long. In nucleotides, the CDR3 is TGTGCCAGCAGCAAAGGGGGACTAGCGGGGACCTACAATGAGCAGTTCTTC. Protein sequence: CASSKGGLAGTYNEQFF.

The genes are TRBV5-1 and TRBJ2-7; maybe TRBD2 (7 bases). Germline V gene data show CDR1 as SGHRS and CDR2 as YFSETQ. V lost 0 bases and J lost 5, with 15 bases in between. The CDR3 runs 15 residues. CDR3 loop: CASSLVGGGMDEQYF. CDR3 in DNA: TGCGCCAGCAGCTTGGTGGGCGGGGGCATGGACGAGCAGTACTTC.

CDR3: CASSVVQGRDTGELFF. The CDR3 DNA sequence: TGTGCCAGCAGCGTAGTTCAGGGGAGGGACACCGGGGAGCTGTTTTTT. The chain has TRBV9 and TRBJ2-2; tentative D call: TRBD2 (7 bases). The CDR3 is 16 residues long. The germline gives CDR1 SGDLS, CDR2 YYNGEE. V was cut by 0 bases and J by 3 bases, with 12 bases left in between.

This clone is labeled as medium-sized. The chain has TRBV27 and TRBJ2-7; TRBD2 agrees at 9 bases. The CDR3 spans 15 residues. The V and J ends lost 3 bases and 0 bases, in that order; junction bases with no gene match: 3. Germline assignment: CDR1 MNHEY and CDR2 SMNVEV (reference sequence). The CDR3, as DNA: TGTGCCAGCAGTTTGAGCGGGGGGTACTCCTACGAGCAGTACTTC. This encodes CASSLSGGYSYEQYF.

The chain couples TRBV6-6 to TRBJ1-1, with D perhaps matching TRBD1 (5 bases). V was trimmed by 7 bases and J by 0 bases, leaving 9 bases between them. This CDR3 has 13 amino acids. The germline V gene encodes CDR1 MNHNY and CDR2 SVGAGI (reference sequence). The CDR3 here is CASIDSLNTEAFF. CDR3 bases: TGTGCCAGCATTGACAGCCTGAACACTGAAGCTTTCTTT.

V and J are TRBV21-1 and TRBJ2-5; the DNA was not compared with TRBD1, the D call given in the table. TRBV21-1 is termed a pseudogene. CDR3 length: 15 residues. CDR3: CASSDRDRLGETQYF. The CDR3 nucleotides read TGTGCCAGCAGCGACCGGGACAGACTCGGGGAGACCCAGTACTTC.

The chain is built from TRBV5-6 and TRBJ1-1; D not resolved. The V end was cut by 0 bases, the J end by 5 bases, with 5 bases between. This CDR3 comprises 12 residues. Germline V gene data show CDR1 as SGHDT and CDR2 as YYEEEE. Written as DNA, the CDR3 is TGTGCCAGCAGCTTGGCCAAGACTGAAGCTTTCTTT. Protein sequence: CASSLAKTEAFF.

The chain uses TRBV19 and TRBJ1-5; 8 bases match TRBD1. The ends lost 7 bases at V and 6 bases at J; junction bases unmatched: 11. Germline values: CDR1 LNHDA, CDR2 SQIVND (reference sequence). The CDR3 contains 15 residues. The CDR3, as DNA: TGTGCCAGTACCCGGGACAGGAAGGAAGGTCAGCCCCAGCATTTT. Translating it yields CASTRDRKEGQPQHF.

The V and J genes are TRBV6-5 and TRBJ2-7; 7 nucleotides line up with TRBD1. V was clipped by 5 bases and J by 5 bases; unmatched bases: 12. Looked up from germline, CDR1 is MNHEY and CDR2 is SVGAGI. The CDR3 length is 15 residues. The CDR3 sequence is CASSLNYYRGHEQYF. CDR3 nucleotide sequence: TGTGCCAGCAGTCTTAACTACTACAGGGGACACGAGCAGTACTTC.

The chain recombines TRBV4-3 with TRBJ2-7; D may be TRBD1 (6 bases). The CDR3 is 14 amino acids. V gave up 4 bases and J gave up 5 bases, with 15 bases separating them. Per germline, CDR1 LGHNA and CDR2 YSLEER. CDR3 amino acids: CASSPGVGLDEQYF. The CDR3, as DNA: TGCGCCAGCAGCCCAGGGGTTGGACTCGACGAGCAGTACTTC.

This clone showed up just a few times. The chain links TRBV6-1 to TRBJ1-5, with D uncertain. Trimming stripped 8 bases from V and 0 bases from J, with 14 bases between. Germline values: CDR1 MNHNS, CDR2 SASEGT. CDR3 size: 15 residues. The CDR3 is CASESSAYSNQPQHF. The CDR3 region has the DNA TGTGCCAGCGAGTCCTCCGCTTATAGCAATCAGCCCCAGCATTTT.

This chain connects TRBV4-3 to TRBJ2-1; D might be TRBD2 (5 bases). From germline, CDR1 is LGHNA and CDR2 YSLEER. The CDR3 is 18 amino acids. The V gene lost 0 bases and the J gene lost 0 bases, with 15 bases spanning the gap. DNA for the CDR3: TGCGCCAGCAGCCAAGACGACGTTAGCGCGAGCTCCTACAATGAGCAGTTCTTC. It yields the protein CASSQDDVSASSYNEQFF.

The V gene is TRBV28, the J gene TRBJ2-3, with 9 nucleotides matching TRBD1. With 5 bases clipped from V and 4 bases from J, the junction kept 7 bases outside the gene matches. CDR1 and CDR2 (germline): MDHEN, SYDVKM. The CDR3 contains 15 residues. DNA for the CDR3: TGTGCCAGCAGTCAACAGGGGGCGAGAGCAGATACGCAGTATTTT. The encoded protein is CASSQQGARADTQYF.